Described below is a single T cell receptor beta chain sequence and its context. Its antigen is currently not known. Base quality data are lacking; no much larger clone is found one base away. This record belongs to a study of cytomegalovirus exposure and HLA in healthy donors (dated by TCRdb to 2015 to 2018). The study in broad terms: An earlier analysis of 587 of the donors reported 250 to 350 Gb of sequence data and around 120 million unique TCR beta sequences obtained from roughly 170 million T cells. HLA typing covered class I and class II loci at four-digit resolution. An early release covering over 500 HLA-typed donors comprised roughly 300 gigabases of sequencing data and 65 million to 100 million unique TCR sequences. The study profiled the T cell repertoires of some 610 subjects by immunosequencing and related them to cytomegalovirus serostatus. Several DR-DQ haplotypes were handled as single units for association and clustering because linkage in the cohort was strong. On average, around 230,000 unique TCR beta nucleotide sequences were sequenced per donor among some 420 genotyped donors of the cohort, with roughly 18% of those sequences being non-productive. To study patterns of TCR occurrence, a later analysis re-analyzed previously published TCR beta repertoires from more than 550 donors and added high-resolution HLA genotyping. An earlier analysis of some 600 of the donors applied high-throughput TCR beta sequencing to assess whether each TCR beta V gene segment acted as functional or pseudogenic. In a later genetic analysis, genome-wide SNP genotypes for about three fifths of the roughly 670 donors were used, and that subset was treated as a discovery cohort. Among the 398 genotyped donors, approximately 81% belonged to the genetic ancestry cluster associated with self-reported Caucasian donors. Donor age, sex, ethnicity and CMV serostatus were compiled alongside the repertoire data. The study aimed to test whether cataloging public T cell receptors could reveal signatures of past pathogen exposure. Typing coverage varied by locus: about 620-640 donors for A, B, C, DRB1 and DQB1; approximately 500 for DQA1; about 590 for DPA1; roughly 470 for DPB1. The study combined high-throughput TCR immunosequencing, statistical association of individual TCRs with disease status, and machine learning to predict cytomegalovirus infection status. Along with the roughly 670-subject first cohort, a separate validation cohort of over a hundred different subjects was used. Every repertoire in the discovery cohort had been generated on one and the same sequencing platform. The later analysis used no new phenotypic data to find candidate immune exposures, relying instead on TCR beta sequences and their occurrence across donors. On the study overall, not on this receptor specifically: This cohort had only TCR beta chains sequenced, and the lack of alpha or paired-chain data limited which features could be detected. The only immune exposure information available for the cohort was CMV serostatus. The study listed 170 or so TCR beta chains as associated with cytomegalovirus. An earlier analysis of roughly 570 of the donors showed that most TCR beta V segments appeared in productive rearrangements either about 87% or about 30% of the time, which broadly matched IMGT annotations. A later analysis associated 15,000 or so TCR beta sequences with specific HLA alleles at a false discovery rate of 0.05. When HLA alleles, especially DR and DQ, strongly co-occurred, attributing TCR associations to individual alleles was difficult. A further reported finding was that TCR beta sequences accurately predicted the HLA-A and HLA-B alleles for most subjects in the first cohort. A group of highly shared sequence variants was considered likely to be a technical artifact of the sequencing pipeline. Some IMGT-functional V segments, including TRBV6-2 and TRBV6-3, could not be distinguished by the 87-base-pair reads and were therefore excluded. Cytomegalovirus status was reported to be diagnosed by the classifier with high specificity and sensitivity in both the original and validation cohorts. Over 15 rarely observed V segments, including chromosome 9 orphons, were excluded from the earlier analysis of some 590 of the donors because counts were too low. A later analysis found that most CMV-associated TCR beta chains appeared HLA-restricted, with HLA associations seemingly driven largely by CMV exposure. Because some donors lacked HLA typing at each locus, the association tests relied only on the typed subset. Presence/absence analyses assumed roughly uniform sequencing depth across donors, an assumption that may not hold. Most TCR sequences were observed very rarely across donors, whereas some public TCRs were present in many individuals. In a later analysis, HLA-associated TCR beta chains showed more clonal expansion and lower generation probabilities than non-associated chains that were equally common. Linkage disequilibrium might explain the correlated functional status among segregating V segments, but an unknown experimental factor could not be ruled out. A few of the identified cytomegalovirus-associated TCR beta chains were confirmed in vitro to be specific for cytomegalovirus antigens. According to a later analysis, TCR association rates differed among HLA loci, with DRB1 alleles showing the most associated TCRs and HLA-C alleles showing the fewest. Compared with the approximately 600-donor mean, donors in an Asian-associated ancestry cluster had fewer N-insertions in productive TCRs, according to a later genetic analysis. The authors suggested that the approach could potentially be extended to other disease states and immunological phenotypes. An association between a missense DCLRE1C variant and V-gene and J-gene trimming of TCR beta chains was found in a later genetic analysis and replicated in an independent cohort. In a later analysis, several top co-occurrence clusters were reported to appear linked to parvovirus B19, influenza, CMV and Epstein-Barr virus.

The cohort was made up of several hundred healthy bone marrow donors. All cohort members were sampled while nominally healthy, although unrecorded immune exposures were likely present. The donor was CMV seropositive and was included in the group of around 300 seropositive cohort members. Each donor provided a peripheral blood sample, and peripheral blood mononuclear cells were used for TCR beta sequencing. The Qiagen DNeasy Blood Extraction Kit was used to extract genomic DNA from the blood cell samples. The library was obtained by the immunoSEQ multiplex PCR assay. For the multiplex PCR, a mixture combining 60 forward primers for TCR Vbeta segments and 13 reverse primers for TCR Jbeta segments was used. The CDR3 region of rearranged TCR beta genes was amplified from genomic DNA with a multiplex PCR assay. On the Illumina HiSeq System, the amplified TCR beta libraries were sequenced as 87-base-pair reads. The original methods were these. A later analysis counted tens of millions of unique TCR beta chains across the approximately 700 repertoires, and some 11 million of these chains were shared by at least two donors. Raw reads were error-corrected and collapsed into unique sequences with a nearest-neighbor algorithm that merged closely related sequences to remove PCR and sequencing errors. To assign V, D and J gene segments, CDR3 sequences were aligned to IMGT reference sequences. Each retained sequence needed at least a six-nucleotide match to both a V gene segment and a J gene segment. Rearrangements were called productive when the CDR3 lacked stop codons and stayed in frame with V and J; all others were non-productive. Following IMGT convention, CDR3 was defined as the stretch from the second conserved V-encoded cysteine up to the conserved J-encoded phenylalanine. Sequences without an unambiguous match to a single V gene segment were excluded from the earlier analysis of a few hundred of the donors. An earlier analysis of 500 to 700 of the donors classified V segments as functional when productive rearrangements were above 56.7% and as segregating when the standard deviation between donors was above 5%. A statistical classification framework was developed to diagnose cytomegalovirus status using the catalog of TCR beta chain sequences. In a later analysis, V and J genes were assigned by comparing TCR nucleotide sequences against IMGT/GENE-DB human TR gene sequences. Using the TCRdist pipeline, a later analysis assigned CDR3 sequences along with most-parsimonious VDJ recombination scenarios. A later analysis defined each TCR beta chain by its CDR3 amino acid sequence plus V-gene family, and excluded reads lacking a unique V-gene family. As a way to deal with suspected cross-contamination and a sequencing artifact, a later analysis dropped more than 500 nucleotide sequences that were highly shared and had low generation probability. In a later analysis, a clonal expansion index for each public chain was calculated from normalized within-repertoire ranks of inferred template counts. Generation probabilities in a later analysis came from a VDJ recombination model fitted to out-of-frame rearrangements, and those results were checked against IGoR. Hypergeometric tests were used in a later analysis to score TCR-TCR, TCR-HLA and TCR-CMV co-occurrence, with a repertoire-size bias correction applied to the TCR pairs. False discovery rates were estimated in a later analysis by permuting HLA or CMV assignments 20 times. In a later analysis, co-occurring TCRs were grouped with DBSCAN, and TCRdist sequence similarity was added when clustering was performed within HLA-allele-positive subsets. Repertoires with fewer than 30,000 or more than 120,000 public chains were left out of co-occurrence clustering, as were about five repertoires with anomalous nucleotide sharing. Sourced from immuneACCESS, this table was stored by TCRdb with only in-frame sequences that have V and J called. A share of the clones is absent; for the studies checked, an unresolved V gene accounts for under half, and the remainder has no known explanation. That table is the source of V, J and clone size, and D and trimming were worked out from the DNA. In all, the sample holds some 190,000 clones, and around 80% of those were seen once. The ten largest clones add up to approximately 1.3% of the sample.

The CDR3 contains 14 residues, cysteine and phenylalanine counted. The DNA shown is the 42-base CDR3, in frame from base 1. V is clipped by 2 bases and J by 6 bases, and the sequence between their germline boundaries is 14 bases long. The germline V gene sets CDR1 to SNHLY and CDR2 to FYNNEI. The sequence was obtained from a girl aged 10 to 17 in good health and CMV-seropositive. This sequence uses TRBV2 and TRBJ2-7, with a weak D call of TRBD2 (6 bases match). The source material was PBMCs. The DNA sequence is as follows: TGTGCCAGCAGTGAACGTGGGAACGGGGGCGAGCAGTACTTC. This sequence encodes CASSERGNGGEQYF.